These 13 T cell receptor beta chains were all obtained from the same sample, sequenced in a study of tumor-infiltrating lymphocytes in oesophageal squamous cell carcinoma. TCRdb reprocessed the PCR reads with MiXCR, giving one entry per CDR3 protein. The sample yields tens of thousands of distinct CDR3 sequences, 30% to 40% seen once. Sample: esophageal tumor tissue. The source is a male donor with esophageal squamous cell carcinoma.

The sample holds many counts of this clonotype. The chain joins TRBV6-4 to TRBJ2-1; 7 bases are a match to TRBD1. The CDR3 has 15 amino acids. Germline CDR1 reads MRHNA; CDR2 reads SNTAGT. The ends lost 5 bases at V and 6 bases at J; junction bases unmatched: 10. The DNA for the CDR3 is TGTGCCAGCAGTCCCATAGACAGGGCGGTCAATGAGCAGTTCTTC. Amino acids: CASSPIDRAVNEQFF.

This clonotype was seen repeatedly, ten times or more. The J gene is TRBJ1-1, the V gene TRBV10-3, with D uncertain. The CDR3 is 13 amino acids. Germline CDR1 ENHRY, CDR2 SYGVKD. V gave up 6 bases and J gave up 5 bases, with 13 bases separating them. The CDR3 DNA is TGTGCCATCAGCGGTGAGGTGCCGACTGAAGCTTTCTTT. It translates to CAISGEVPTEAFF.

The V call is TRBV6-1, the J call TRBJ2-1; TRBD2 agrees at 8 bases. Near its end, the DNA agrees better with TRBJ2-7, so the J call may be wrong. CDR1 and CDR2 from the germline V gene are MNHNS and SASEGT. The CDR3 extends over 17 amino acids. The CDR3 is CASSSPPLSGSSYEQYF. CDR3 DNA: TGTGCCAGCAGTTCCCCGCCCCTAAGCGGGAGTTCCTACGAGCAGTACTTC.

The CDR3 sequence is CASSKWGVRDTEAFF. The CDR3, as DNA: TGTGCCAGCAGCAAGTGGGGGGTGCGAGACACTGAAGCTTTCTTT. V gene TRBV5-3 combines with J gene TRBJ2-3; a weak D match, TRBD1 (5 bases). The J call is uncertain, as TRBJ1-1 better fits the DNA end. TRBV5-3 is filed as an ORF, its function uncertain. The CDR3 spans 15 residues.

This clonotype appeared a few times. The chain employs TRBV7-6 and TRBJ2-1; the D call may be TRBD1 or TRBD2 (5 bases each). The DNA matches TRBJ2-5 better at its end, which makes the J call doubtful. This CDR3 is built from 14 residues. Germline CDR1 is SGHVS and CDR2 is FNYEAQ. The chain's CDR3 is CASSSGPGRETQYF. The CDR3 DNA follows: TGTGCCAGCAGCTCGGGGCCGGGACGTGAGACCCAGTACTTC.

This clonotype was found many times. As DNA, the CDR3 is TGTGCCACCAGTGGCTGGGGGGACTTTGGGCACAATGAGCAGTTCTTC. Its protein is CATSGWGDFGHNEQFF. The V call is TRBV24-1, the J call TRBJ2-1, with a possible D match to TRBD2 (6 bases). CDR3 length equals 16 residues. Germline assignment: CDR1 KGHDR and CDR2 SFDVKD. Trimming shortened V by 5 bases and J by 5 bases, and 18 bases separated the two germline ends.

This clonotype was seen once. V and J are TRBV7-6 and TRBJ2-4, with D possibly being TRBD1 (5 bases). The J call is in doubt because the DNA end fits TRBJ1-2 better. Germline loops: CDR1 SGHVS, CDR2 FNYEAQ. This CDR3 spans 20 amino acids. The CDR3 is CASSLIVGGTRVPSNYGYTF. CDR3 bases: TGTGCCAGCAGCTTAATAGTGGGAGGGACTAGAGTCCCCTCTAACTATGGCTACACCTTC.

This clonotype was counted ten times or more. This chain connects TRBV12-3 or TRBV12-4 to TRBJ2-3; 11 bases match TRBD2. V lost 5 bases, J lost 3 bases, and 4 bases stayed unmatched. The CDR3 sequence is 15 residues long. The CDR3 sequence is CASSPSGRKTDTQYF. DNA of the CDR3: TGTGCCAGCAGTCCTAGCGGGAGGAAGACAGATACGCAGTATTTT.

This clonotype turned up a few times. The chain combines TRBV10-3 with TRBJ1-5; D unresolved. Germline loops: CDR1 ENHRY, CDR2 SYGVKD. Trimming removed 0 bases at V and 5 bases at J, with 5 bases between. This CDR3 spans 13 amino acids. In nucleotides, the CDR3 is TGTGCCATCAGTGAGTCGAGATATCAGCCCCAGCATTTT. Its translation: CAISESRYQPQHF.

This clonotype was seen many times. A read error is possible here, since a much larger clone lies one base away. The V call is TRBV6-1, the J call TRBJ2-1; D gene unclear. With the DNA end fitting TRBJ2-7 better, the J assignment may be wrong. Germline V gene data show CDR1 as MNHNS and CDR2 as SASEGT. The CDR3 has 14 amino acids. In DNA, the CDR3 is TGTGCCAGCAGTCCACTGGTCTCCTACAATGAGCAGTACTTC. Translation: CASSPLVSYNEQYF.

The rearrangement uses TRBV12-3 or TRBV12-4 and TRBJ2-5, with TRBD2 as a possible D gene (6 bases). This CDR3 spans 14 amino acids. With 3 bases removed from V and 3 bases from J, the gap between germline ends came to 11 bases. CDR3 nucleotides: TGTGCCAGCAGTTTGGCCGGGAGCAAAGAGACCCAGTACTTC. Translating gives CASSLAGSKETQYF.

The chain links TRBV6-1 to TRBJ2-5; no reliable D call. TRBJ2-7 matches the DNA end more closely, so the J call is doubtful. The CDR3 has 12 amino acids. CDR1 MNHNS and CDR2 SASEGT come from the germline V gene. CDR3 bases: TGTGCCAGCAATCAGTGGGCCTACGAGCAGTACTTC. Amino acid sequence: CASNQWAYEQYF.

This clonotype was detected ten times or more. The chain uses TRBV6-1 and TRBJ2-5; D remains unclear. Deletions cut 8 bases from V and 11 bases from J, with 12 bases between. This CDR3 is built from 10 residues. The germline V gene has CDR1 MNHNS and CDR2 SASEGT. DNA for the CDR3: TGTGCCAGCGGGTTAAGCTGGCAGTACTTC. Amino acid sequence: CASGLSWQYF.